This entry features one T cell receptor beta chain sequence. The data are from a study of blood T cell repertoires in COVID-19. Study information: Sources were T cells, B-cell-depleted T cells, or PBMCs; the material itself was cDNA or gDNA.

Authors' methods: Reference gene primer amplification gave estimated nucleated cell counts. Clones were sequenced by immunoSEQ multiplex PCR, and TCRdb holds only the in-frame ones, with some missing. V and J calls and clone size are as listed in that table; D and trimming were resolved from the DNA. The sample carries about 150,000 clones, approximately 85% recorded once. CDR3 size: 13 residues. Unmatched junction bases numbered 6, after V lost 10 bases and J lost 3 bases. Germline CDR1 is MNHNY and CDR2 is SVGAGI (reference sequence). Patients from Seattle were sampled longitudinally, starting during active infection.

Sequenced: peripheral blood. This sequence was found in a woman in her sixties or seventies with COVID-19, enrolled during active disease. The chain carries TRBV6-6 and TRBJ1-5; 7 positions match TRBD1. DNA for the CDR3: TGTGCCACTTTGAGGGGGCCCAATCAGCCCCAGCATTTT. Residues: CATLRGPNQPQHF.